This T cell receptor beta chain was recovered during a study of blood T cell repertoires in COVID-19. Study-wide context: Acute and convalescent COVID-19 samples came from the United States, Italy and Spain.

Germline-derived CDR1 and CDR2 are LGHNA and YNFKEQ. Trimming left V 0 bases short and J 4 bases short, with 12 bases between. The CDR3 sequence is 15 residues long. The method was immunoSEQ multiplex PCR; TCRdb's version includes in-frame clones alone and lacks a portion of them. Found here are approximately 280,000 clones, approximately 88% of them singletons; the top ten hold 6%. Specimen: PBMCs or T cells enriched from blood (not recorded which). This sequence was found in a woman in her thirties or forties who had recovered from COVID-19. The chain links TRBV4-2 to TRBJ1-2; D gene ambiguous. The CDR3 DNA is TGTGCCAGCAGCCAAGAACCGGCGACTATCTATGGCTACACCTTC. This encodes CASSQEPATIYGYTF.